Presented here are 2 T cell receptor beta chains from one specimen sequenced in a study of vaccination effects on CD4 cells after COVID-19. Clones were read by immunoSEQ multiplex PCR, and TCRdb kept only the in-frame ones, dropping some. The sample yields around 35,000 clones, about 65% seen once. No antigens are known for them. Researchers isolated CD4+ T cells once 9 to 11 days of culture had elapsed. Specimen: CD4+ T cells from PBMCs cultured without peptide, collected before COVID-19 vaccination. All receptors come from a human donor who received a COVID-19 vaccine.

The chain employs TRBV6-5 and TRBJ1-2; D remains ambiguous. Trimming removed 5 bases at V and 2 bases at J, with 6 bases between. Germline V gene data show CDR1 as MNHEY and CDR2 as SVGAGI. The CDR3 length is 12 residues. The DNA for the CDR3 is TGTGCCAGCAGTAATGACAACTATGGCTACACCTTC. It encodes CASSNDNYGYTF.

This clone appeared a single time. This rearrangement joins TRBV10-3 to TRBJ2-1; D may be TRBD1 (5 bases). The CDR3 loop spans 14 amino acids. Per the germline V gene, CDR1 is ENHRY and CDR2 is SYGVKD. V was cut by 4 bases and J by 6 bases, with 13 bases left in between. The CDR3 here is CAISGQGRFNEQFF. CDR3 DNA: TGTGCCATCAGTGGGCAGGGAAGATTCAATGAGCAGTTCTTC.